A selection of T cell receptor beta chains follows, all from one sample in a study of blood T cells in healthy people across ages. MiXCR was run by TCRdb on the 5' RACE reads, yielding one entry per CDR3 protein. Among over a million distinct CDR3 sequences listed, approximately 38% were seen once. Sequencing was carried out using blood. These receptor sequences come from a woman in her late teens or twenties in good health. The conserved cysteine and the conserved F or W are not part of the CDR3 here.

j_gene: TRBJ2-6; v_gene: TRBV29-1; CDR3aa: SAAGRESSGANVLT
j_gene: TRBJ2-5; v_gene: TRBV5-1; CDR3aa: ASSPQGIAGVSYKQY
j_gene: TRBJ1-1; v_gene: TRBV7-9; CDR3aa: ASSPSGRGNTEAF
j_gene: TRBJ2-7; v_gene: TRBV9; CDR3aa: ASSSGTSGYHEQY
j_gene: TRBJ2-1; v_gene: TRBV20-1; CDR3aa: SARDWKRSSYNEQF
j_gene: TRBJ2-1; v_gene: TRBV6-5; CDR3aa: ASGGTINNEQF
j_gene: TRBJ2-7; v_gene: TRBV7-9; CDR3aa: ASSLEQGAYEQY
j_gene: TRBJ2-5; v_gene: TRBV15; CDR3aa: ATSRDKNEQY
j_gene: TRBJ2-7; v_gene: TRBV4-1; CDR3aa: ASSPQGSPVYEQY
j_gene: TRBJ1-5; v_gene: TRBV20-1; CDR3aa: SAGGADNQPQH
j_gene: TRBJ1-2; v_gene: TRBV5-1; CDR3aa: ASSFGRDNGYT
j_gene: TRBJ2-1; v_gene: TRBV6-6; CDR3aa: ASSPSSYEQF
j_gene: TRBJ1-5; v_gene: TRBV5-5; CDR3aa: ASSSPSGINSNQPQH
j_gene: TRBJ2-5; v_gene: TRBV20-1; CDR3aa: SAWSRETQY
j_gene: TRBJ2-1; v_gene: TRBV28; CDR3aa: ASSVGQDYNEQF
j_gene: TRBJ2-1; v_gene: TRBV20-1; CDR3aa: SAHSTGPSSYNEQF
j_gene: TRBJ1-1; v_gene: TRBV5-1; CDR3aa: ASSSGQGANGEAF
j_gene: TRBJ2-1; v_gene: TRBV6-1; CDR3aa: ASSTPPGGRGSYNEQF
j_gene: NA; v_gene: TRBV6-6; CDR3aa: ASRADRAGYEQY
j_gene: TRBJ2-3; v_gene: TRBV2; CDR3aa: ASSVVRADTQY
j_gene: TRBJ1-2; v_gene: TRBV10-3; CDR3aa: AISAPGGGRNYGYT
j_gene: TRBJ1-2; v_gene: TRBV20-1; CDR3aa: SARDQVQGFGSDGYT